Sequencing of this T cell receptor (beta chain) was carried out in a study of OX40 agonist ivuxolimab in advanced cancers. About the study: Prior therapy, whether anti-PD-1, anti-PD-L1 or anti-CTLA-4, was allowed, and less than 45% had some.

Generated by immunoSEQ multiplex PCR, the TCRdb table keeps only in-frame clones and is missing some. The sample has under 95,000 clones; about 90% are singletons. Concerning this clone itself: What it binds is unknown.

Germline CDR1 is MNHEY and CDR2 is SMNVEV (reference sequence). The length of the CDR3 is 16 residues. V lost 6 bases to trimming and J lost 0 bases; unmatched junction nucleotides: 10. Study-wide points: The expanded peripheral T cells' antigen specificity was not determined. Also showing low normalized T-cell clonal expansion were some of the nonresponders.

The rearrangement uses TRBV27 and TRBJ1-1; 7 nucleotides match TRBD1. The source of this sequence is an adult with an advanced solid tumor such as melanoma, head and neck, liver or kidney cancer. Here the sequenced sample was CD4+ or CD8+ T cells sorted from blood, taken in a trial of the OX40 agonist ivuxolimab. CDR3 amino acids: CASSPLGGPMNTEAFF. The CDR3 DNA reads TGTGCCAGCAGCCCGTTAGGGGGCCCCATGAACACTGAAGCTTTCTTT.